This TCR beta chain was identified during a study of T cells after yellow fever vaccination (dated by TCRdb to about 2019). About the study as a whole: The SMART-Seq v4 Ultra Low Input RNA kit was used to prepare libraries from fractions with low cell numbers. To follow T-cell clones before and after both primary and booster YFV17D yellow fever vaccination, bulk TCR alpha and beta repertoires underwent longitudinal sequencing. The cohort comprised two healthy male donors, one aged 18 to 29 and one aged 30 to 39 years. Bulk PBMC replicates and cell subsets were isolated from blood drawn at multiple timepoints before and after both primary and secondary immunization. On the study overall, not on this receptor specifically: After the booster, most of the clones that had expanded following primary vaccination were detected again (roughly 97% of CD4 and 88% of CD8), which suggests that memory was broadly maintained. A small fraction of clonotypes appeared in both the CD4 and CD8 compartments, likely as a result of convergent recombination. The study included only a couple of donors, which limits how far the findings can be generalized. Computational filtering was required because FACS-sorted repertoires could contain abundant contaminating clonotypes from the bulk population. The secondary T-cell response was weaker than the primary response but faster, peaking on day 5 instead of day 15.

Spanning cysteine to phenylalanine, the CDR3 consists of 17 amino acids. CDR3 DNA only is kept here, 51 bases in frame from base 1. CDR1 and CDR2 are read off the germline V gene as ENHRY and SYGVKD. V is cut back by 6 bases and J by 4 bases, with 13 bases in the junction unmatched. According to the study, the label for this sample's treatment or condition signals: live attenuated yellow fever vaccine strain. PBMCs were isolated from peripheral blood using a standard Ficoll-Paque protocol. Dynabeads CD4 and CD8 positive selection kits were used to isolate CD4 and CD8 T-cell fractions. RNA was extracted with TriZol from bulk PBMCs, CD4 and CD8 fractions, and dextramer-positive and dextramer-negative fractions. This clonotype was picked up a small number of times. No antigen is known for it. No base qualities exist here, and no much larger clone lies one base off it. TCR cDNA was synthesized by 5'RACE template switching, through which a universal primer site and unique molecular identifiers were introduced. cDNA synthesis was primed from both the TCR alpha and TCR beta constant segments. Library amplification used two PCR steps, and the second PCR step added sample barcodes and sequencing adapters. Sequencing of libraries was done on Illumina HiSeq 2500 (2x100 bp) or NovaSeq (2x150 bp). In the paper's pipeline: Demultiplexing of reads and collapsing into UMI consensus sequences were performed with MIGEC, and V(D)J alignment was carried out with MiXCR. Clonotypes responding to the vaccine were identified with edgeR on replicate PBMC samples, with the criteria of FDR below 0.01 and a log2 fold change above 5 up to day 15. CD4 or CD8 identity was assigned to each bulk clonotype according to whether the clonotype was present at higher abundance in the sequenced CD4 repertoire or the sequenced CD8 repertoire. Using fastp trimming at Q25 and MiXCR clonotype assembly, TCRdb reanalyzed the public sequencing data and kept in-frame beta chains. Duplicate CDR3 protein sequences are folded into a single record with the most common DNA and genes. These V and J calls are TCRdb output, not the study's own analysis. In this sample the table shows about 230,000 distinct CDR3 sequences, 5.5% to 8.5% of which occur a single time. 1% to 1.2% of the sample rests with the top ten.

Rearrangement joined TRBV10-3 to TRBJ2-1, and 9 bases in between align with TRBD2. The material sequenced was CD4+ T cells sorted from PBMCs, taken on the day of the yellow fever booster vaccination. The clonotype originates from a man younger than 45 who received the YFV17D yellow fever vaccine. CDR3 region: CAISQTGMTSGYNEQFF. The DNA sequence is TGTGCCATCAGCCAAACCGGGATGACTAGCGGTTACAATGAGCAGTTCTTC.